This T cell receptor (beta chain) was captured by sequencing in a study of control samples from healthy donors and cancer patients. This clone occurred a few times. With V trimmed by 2 bases and J by 4 bases, 5 bases remained unmatched. From germline, CDR1 is SGHRS and CDR2 YFSETQ. The CDR3 has 16 amino acids. Profiled with immunoSEQ multiplex PCR; TCRdb holds only in-frame clones, not every one. The repertoire holds approximately 100,000 clones, with roughly 88% as singletons. This TCR came from a young man in good health. Sample: blood. This chain links TRBV5-1 with TRBJ2-5; TRBD2 agrees at 13 bases. The CDR3: CASSLLAGGPGETQYF. The CDR3 nucleotides read TGCGCCAGCAGCTTACTAGCGGGAGGGCCGGGAGAGACCCAGTACTTC.